Listed below are T cell receptor beta chains from one sample, sequenced in a study of tumor-infiltrating lymphocytes in primary liver carcinoma. From the multiplex PCR reads, TCRdb called clonotypes with MiXCR, one entry per CDR3 protein. The sample gives about 59,000 distinct CDR3 sequences, over 65% of which show up once; about 56% is in the top ten. The sample comprised liver tumor tissue from sampling region 2. All receptors derive from a man aged 40-49 years with primary liver carcinoma and hepatitis B virus infection. Both conserved end residues are part of each CDR3. D genes are given only for firm matches. Only some rows state a clone size, as once, few, many or a class for expanded clones.

clone_size	j_call	d_call	v_call	cdr3_nt	cdr3_aa
many	TRBJ2-7	.	TRBV12-3/TRBV12-4	TGTGCCAGCACCTCAATCAGGGGTCCCACCTACGAGCAGTACTTC	CASTSIRGPTYEQYF
.	TRBJ2-5	.	TRBV13	TGTGCCAGCAGCTTAATAAATGAGCAGTACTTC	CASSLINEQYF
few	TRBJ2-1	.	TRBV20-1	TGCAGTGCTCCCGGGGCGGGACTCACACTGAATGAGCAGTTCTTC	CSAPGAGLTLNEQFF
.	TRBJ2-1	.	TRBV5-4	TGTGCCAGCAGCTTGTTCTATCGGCCCTCGGGCTATGAGCAGTTCTTC	CASSLFYRPSGYEQFF
few	TRBJ2-1	.	TRBV12-3/TRBV12-4	TGTGCCAGTGAGAGGGGACCGGCACTTGAGCAGTTCTTC	CASERGPALEQFF
.	TRBJ2-7	.	TRBV4-1	TGCGCCAGCAGTCAAGGTCAGGGCGGAACCTACGAGCTGTACTTC	CASSQGQGGTYELYF
.	TRBJ2-5	.	TRBV30	TGTGCCTGGAGTGTAAGGGGTCAGCGGGACCAAGAGACCCAGTACTTC	CAWSVRGQRDQETQYF
few	TRBJ2-2	TRBD2	TRBV12-3/TRBV12-4	TGTGCCAGCAGTTTTGGGACTAGCGGGAGACCCGGGGAGCTGTTTTTT	CASSFGTSGRPGELFF
many	TRBJ2-3	.	TRBV5-1	TGCGCCAGCAGCTTGGGGGTGCACACAGATACGCAGTATTTT	CASSLGVHTDTQYF
.	TRBJ1-6	TRBD1	TRBV4-3	TGCGCCTGCAGTCATCTAACTGGACAGGGTTGGTCACCCCTCCACTTT	CACSHLTGQGWSPLHF
.	TRBJ1-1	.	TRBV4-2	TGTGTCAGTAGCCAAGGGTACGGGCAGGGTTTTTGGACTGAAGCTTTCTTT	CVSSQGYGQGFWTEAFF
many	TRBJ2-5	TRBD2	TRBV5-4	TGTGCCAGCAGCGGGCAACTAGCGGTAGGGACCCAGTACTTC	CASSGQLAVGTQYF
.	TRBJ1-1	TRBD1	TRBV11-2	TGTGCCAACAGCCCATCCAGGGGGTTAGTGAACACTGAAGCTTTATTT	CANSPSRGLVNTEALF
.	TRBJ1-1	.	TRBV29-1	TGCAGCGTTTCTACCGGACATGGGGCGCTTAGCACTGAAGCTTTCTTT	CSVSTGHGALSTEAFF
many	TRBJ2-7	.	TRBV6-1	TGTGCCAGCAGTGTTGGGACGGTGGGCTCCTACGAGCAGTACTTC	CASSVGTVGSYEQYF
.	TRBJ2-7	.	TRBV6-1	TGCGCCATCCAGAACGGCCAGGACAACCTATACGGGCAGTACTTC	CAIQNGQDNLYGQYF
.	TRBJ2-2	.	TRBV11-2	TGTGCCAGCGGCAGGCTTAGGAGCGCGAACACAAGGGAGCTGTTTTTT	CASGRLRSANTRELFF
.	TRBJ2-3	.	TRBV11-2	TGTGCTAGCAACTTGATTAACACAGATACGCAGTATTTT	CASNLINTDTQYF
.	TRBJ2-6	.	TRBV10-2	TGCGCCAGCAGTTGGGCCAACGTCCTGACTTTC	CASSWANVLTF
.	TRBJ2-3	TRBD2	TRBV4-1	TGCCCCAGCAGCCATACCATTGCCCTAGCGGGAGTCACCGATACACAGTATTTT	CPSSHTIALAGVTDTQYF
.	TRBJ2-5	TRBD1	TRBV2	TGTGCCAGCAGTGACTTGGGATTGACAGGGAACCAGTACTTC	CASSDLGLTGNQYF
many	TRBJ1-1	.	TRBV29-1	TGCAGCGTGGTAGATGTTGAAGCTTTCTTT	CSVVDVEAFF
once	TRBJ2-1	.	TRBV9	TGTGCCAGCAGCGTAGGGCAGCCTAACAATGAGCAGTTCTTC	CASSVGQPNNEQFF
.	TRBJ2-5	TRBD2	TRBV11-2	TGTACCAGCAACCAAACTCCTAGCGGGGGGAAAGAGACCCAGTTC	CTSNQTPSGGKETQF
.	TRBJ2-1	.	TRBV6-1	TGTGCCAGCACCCTGGAGCGGCACACCTACAACGAGCACTTCTTC	CASTLERHTYNEHFF
.	TRBJ2-2	.	TRBV29-1	TGCAGCGTTGGACTAGTGAGCACCGGGGAGCTGTTTTTT	CSVGLVSTGELFF
large	TRBJ2-1	.	TRBV7-9	TGTGCCAGCAGCTTACCATATCAGGGGCCTAAAACAAATGAGCAGTTCTTC	CASSLPYQGPKTNEQFF